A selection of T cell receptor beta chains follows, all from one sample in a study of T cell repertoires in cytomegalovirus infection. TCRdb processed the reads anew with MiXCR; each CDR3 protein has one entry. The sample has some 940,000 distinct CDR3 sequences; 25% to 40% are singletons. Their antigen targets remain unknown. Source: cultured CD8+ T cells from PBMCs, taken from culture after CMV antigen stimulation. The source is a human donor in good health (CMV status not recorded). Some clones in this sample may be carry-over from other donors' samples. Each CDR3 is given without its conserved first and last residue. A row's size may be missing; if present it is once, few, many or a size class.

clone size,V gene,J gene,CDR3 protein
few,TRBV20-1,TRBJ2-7,SANGGNKDYEQY
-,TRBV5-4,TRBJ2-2,ASSLIENTGELF
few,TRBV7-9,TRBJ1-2,ASSLEDRTYGYT
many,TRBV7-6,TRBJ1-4,ASSPRQAPVKLF
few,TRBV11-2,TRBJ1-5,ASSLDFRMRDQPQH
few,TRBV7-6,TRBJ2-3,ASSLGGRGLTDTQY
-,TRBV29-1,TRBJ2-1,SVGTSGNEQF
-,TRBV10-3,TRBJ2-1,AISEEAGGRNEQF
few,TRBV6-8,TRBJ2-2,ASSPLAIGELF
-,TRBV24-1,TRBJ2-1,ATSDLGQGVHNEQF
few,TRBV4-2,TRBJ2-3,ASSQLTSGRYTDTQY
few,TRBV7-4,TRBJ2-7,ASSLAGVEFDEQY
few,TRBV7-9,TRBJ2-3,ASSPRQGALTDTQY
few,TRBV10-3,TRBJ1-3,AISEEGGGNTIY
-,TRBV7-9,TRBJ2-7,ASSPYPPGQGASYEQY
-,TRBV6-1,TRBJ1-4,ASRGSTNEKLF
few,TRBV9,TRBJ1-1,ASSVGDQGTEAF
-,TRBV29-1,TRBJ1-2,SVELRTGYT
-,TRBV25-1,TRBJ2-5,ASKDTAETQY
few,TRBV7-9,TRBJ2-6,ASSLLRAGANVLT
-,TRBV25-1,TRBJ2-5,ASSAPDGRRETQY
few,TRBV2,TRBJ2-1,AIDRAYNEQF
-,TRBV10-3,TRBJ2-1,AISESIFGQRINEQF
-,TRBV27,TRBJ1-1,ATRWGAEGRGTEAF
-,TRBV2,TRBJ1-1,ASILRKQGAHTEAF
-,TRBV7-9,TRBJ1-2,ASSLAGQGFLGYT
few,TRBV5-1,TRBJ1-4,ASSFLSGSTNEKLF
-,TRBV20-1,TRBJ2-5,SARSPPRGPWFETQY
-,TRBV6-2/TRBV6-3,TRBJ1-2,ASSYSISRGYT
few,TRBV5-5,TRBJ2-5,ASSLNWDREAC
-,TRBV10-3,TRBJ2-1,AIRAQDKDNEQF
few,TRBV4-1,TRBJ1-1,ASSQDQGPPDMNTEAF
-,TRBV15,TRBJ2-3,ATSSRWDYPLNTQY
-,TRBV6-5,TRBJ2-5,ASSSPGPWTQY
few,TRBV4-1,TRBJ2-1,ASSLGDTHNEQF
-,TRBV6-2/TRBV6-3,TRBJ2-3,ASSYSWLAGALNTDTQY
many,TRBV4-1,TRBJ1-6,ASSQDLSSYNSPLH
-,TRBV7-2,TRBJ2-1,ASSLSRTGINEQF
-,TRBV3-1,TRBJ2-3,ASSPFPSGDSTDTQY
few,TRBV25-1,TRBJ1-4,ASSEQGTAEKLF
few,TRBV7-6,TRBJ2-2,ASSLAKTDPGETGELF
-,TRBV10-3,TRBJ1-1,AISEGGPSTEAF
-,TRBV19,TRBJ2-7,ASTRTGSSYEQY
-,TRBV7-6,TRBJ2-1,ASSHRGGQGSLLGDEQF
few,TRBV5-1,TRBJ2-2,ASSPGDFPGELF
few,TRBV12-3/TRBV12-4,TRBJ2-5,ASSPPRSGGGETQY
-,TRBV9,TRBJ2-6,ASSAQTGGSRPSGANVLT
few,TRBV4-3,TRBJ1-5,ASSQDSRGSNQPQH